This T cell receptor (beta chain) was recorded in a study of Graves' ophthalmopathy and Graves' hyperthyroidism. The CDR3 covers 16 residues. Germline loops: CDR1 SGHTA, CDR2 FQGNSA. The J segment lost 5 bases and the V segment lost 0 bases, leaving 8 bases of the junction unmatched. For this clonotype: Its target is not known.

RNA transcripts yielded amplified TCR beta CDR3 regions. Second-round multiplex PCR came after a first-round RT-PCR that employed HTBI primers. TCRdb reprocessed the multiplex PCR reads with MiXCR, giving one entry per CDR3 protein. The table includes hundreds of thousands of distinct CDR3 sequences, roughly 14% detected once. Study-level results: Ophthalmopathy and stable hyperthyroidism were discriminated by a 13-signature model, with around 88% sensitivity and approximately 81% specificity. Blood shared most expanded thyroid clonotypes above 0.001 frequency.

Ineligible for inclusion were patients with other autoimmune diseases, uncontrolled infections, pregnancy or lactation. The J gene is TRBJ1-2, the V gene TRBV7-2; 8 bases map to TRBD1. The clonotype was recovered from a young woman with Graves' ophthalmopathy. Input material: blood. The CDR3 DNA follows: TGTGCCAGCAGCTTAGCCCCCCAGGGGGCGGGATATGGCTACACCTTC. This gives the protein CASSLAPQGAGYGYTF.